These 24 T cell receptor beta chains were all obtained from the same sample, sequenced in a study of blood T cell repertoires in COVID-19. The method was immunoSEQ multiplex PCR; TCRdb's version includes in-frame clones alone and lacks a portion of them. The table has about 150,000 clones, around 91% seen once. The specimen was peripheral blood. These receptors were taken from a man aged 18 to 30 with COVID-19, enrolled during active disease.

This clone was counted between two and nine times. The chain has TRBV30 and TRBJ1-2; D ambiguous. Between the trimmed V and J ends, which lost 1 base and 2 bases, there was a span of 8 bases. The CDR3 contains 13 residues. The germline V gene has CDR1 GTSNPN and CDR2 SVGIG (reference sequence). The CDR3 region is CAWSETGNYGYTF. CDR3 DNA sequence: TGTGCCTGGAGTGAGACGGGGAACTATGGCTACACCTTC. The full variable domain, in which reference TRBV30 and TRBJ1-2 provide the parts outside the CDR3, is SQTIHQWPATLVQPVGSPLSLECTVEGTSNPNLYWYRQAAGRGLQLLFYSVGIGQISSEVPQNLSASRPQDRQFILSSKKLLLSDSGFYLCAWSETGNYGYTFGSGTRLTVV.

The gene calls are TRBV7-2 and TRBJ2-7; maybe TRBD2 (6 bases). CDR3 length equals 15 residues. Germline CDR1 SGHTA, CDR2 FQGNSA. Trimming removed 3 bases from V and 2 bases from J, with 14 bases in between. The CDR3 nucleotides are TGTGCCAGCAGCTTCCAGCGGGTCGTTACCTACGAGCAGTACTTC. This gives the protein CASSFQRVVTYEQYF.

The chain uses TRBV13 and TRBJ2-5, with a possible D match to TRBD2 (7 bases). The germline V and J ends were trimmed by 4 bases and 4 bases, with 16 bases remaining between them. This CDR3 is 15 amino acids long. The germline V gene encodes CDR1 PRHDT and CDR2 FYEKMQ (reference sequence). The CDR3 DNA reads as TGTGCCAGCAGCTCCAGGGGAGGGCCAGGAGAGACCCAGTACTTC. Translation: CASSSRGGPGETQYF.

This chain joins TRBV19 and TRBJ2-2; 12 bases map to TRBD2. CDR3 size: 21 residues. The germline V gene has CDR1 LNHDA and CDR2 SQIVND (reference sequence). The junction had 15 bases not matched to a gene; V was cut back by 0 bases and J by 4 bases. In DNA form, the CDR3 reads TGTGCCAGTAGTATAGATCACCCTTGGGCTAGCGGGAGGGCCACCACCGGGGAGCTGTTTTTT. Translating gives CASSIDHPWASGRATTGELFF.

V gene TRBV18 combines with J gene TRBJ1-4; TRBD1 might be the D (6 bases). V lost 2 bases and J 0 bases, leaving 10 bases between the germline ends. CDR1 is KGHSH, CDR2 LQKENI, per germline. The CDR3 runs to 16 residues. CDR3 loop: CASSPGTQSTNEKLFF. In nucleotides, the CDR3 is TGTGCCAGCTCACCAGGGACACAATCAACTAATGAAAAACTGTTTTTT.

A word on this clone: Its ends do not fully match the called genes, so a read error is possible. This chain connects TRBV3-1 (or the pseudogene TRBV3-2) to TRBJ1-4, with 7 bases matching TRBD1. The CDR3 contains 16 residues. Germline CDR1 and CDR2: LGHDT and YNNKEL (reference sequence). The CDR3 spells CASSQSSGTENEKLLF. The CDR3 DNA reads TGTGCCAGCAGCCAAAGTTCCGGGACAGAGAATGAAAAACTGCTTTTT.

This clone was counted between two and nine times. The chain joins TRBV7-2 to TRBJ1-3; TRBD1 aligns across 8 bases. Per germline, CDR1 SGHTA and CDR2 FQGNSA. The CDR3 runs 14 residues. V gave up 4 bases and J gave up 2 bases; unmatched junction bases: 1. CDR3 DNA sequence: TGTGCCAGCAGCTGGACAGGGACTGGAAACACCATATATTTT. Translation: CASSWTGTGNTIYF.

J is TRBJ1-1 and V is TRBV7-2, with 10 bases aligning to TRBD1. V trimming: 5 bases; J trimming: 1 base; junction bases outside the gene matches: 4. CDR1 is SGHTA and CDR2 is FQGNSA in the germline V gene. The CDR3 is made up of 15 amino acids. The CDR3 loop is CASSPDRGANTEAFF. CDR3 coding DNA: TGTGCCAGCAGCCCGGACAGGGGGGCGAACACTGAAGCTTTCTTT.

The rearrangement links TRBV3-1 (or the pseudogene TRBV3-2) to TRBJ1-5; no firm D call. The CDR3 extends over 13 amino acids. CDR1 is LGHDT and CDR2 is YNNKEL in the germline V gene (reference sequence). V gave up 0 bases and J gave up 5 bases, with 5 bases separating them. The CDR3, as DNA: TGTGCCAGCAGCCAAGAGACACATCAGCCCCAGCATTTT. This translates into CASSQETHQPQHF.

The CDR3 sequence is CASSSGYGAGRTYEQYF. The CDR3 bases are TGTGCCAGCAGCTCCGGTTATGGAGCGGGACGAACCTACGAGCAGTACTTC. The rearrangement joins TRBV7-9 to TRBJ2-7, with 7 bases identical to TRBD2. This CDR3 is built from 17 residues. Looked up from germline, CDR1 is SEHNR and CDR2 is FQNEAQ (reference sequence). The J segment lost 2 bases and the V segment lost 4 bases, leaving 14 bases of the junction unmatched.

This clone was picked up a small number of times. The chain couples TRBV5-4 to TRBJ2-5, with a tentative D call TRBD1 (5 bases). Trimming stripped 1 base from V and 4 bases from J, with 14 bases between. CDR1 and CDR2 from the germline V gene are SGHNT and YYREEE (reference sequence). The CDR3 is 15 amino acids. The CDR3 region has the DNA TGTGCCAGCAGCTTGACGGGCAGGGAAAGAGAGACCCAGTACTTC. As protein: CASSLTGRERETQYF.

The chain uses TRBV30 and TRBJ1-1; 7 nucleotides align to TRBD1. Germline V gene data show CDR1 as GTSNPN and CDR2 as SVGIG (reference sequence). The CDR3 length is 14 residues. The junction had 5 bases not matched to a gene; V was cut back by 2 bases and J by 2 bases. CDR3 DNA sequence: TGTGCCTGGAGTACCGGGACAGCTAACACTGAAGCTTTCTTT. Amino acid sequence: CAWSTGTANTEAFF. The entire variable domain, with the rest obtained from reference TRBV30 and TRBJ1-1, is as follows: SQTIHQWPATLVQPVGSPLSLECTVEGTSNPNLYWYRQAAGRGLQLLFYSVGIGQISSEVPQNLSASRPQDRQFILSSKKLLLSDSGFYLCAWSTGTANTEAFFGQGTRLTVV.

The rearrangement joins TRBV10-3 to TRBJ1-5; 9 nucleotides agree with TRBD1. Losses at the gene ends were 6 bases for V and 2 bases for J; bases not matched to a gene: 5. The CDR3 length is 15 residues. CDR1 and CDR2 from the germline V gene are ENHRY and SYGVKD. The CDR3 DNA reads TGTGCCATCAGGGCGGACAGGGGTGGCAATCAGCCCCAGCATTTT. This gives the protein CAIRADRGGNQPQHF.

The CDR3 region has the DNA TGCGCCAGCAGCTTCCGACAGGACTACGAGCAGTACTTC. It yields the protein CASSFRQDYEQYF. This rearrangement joins TRBV4-1 to TRBJ2-7; TRBD1 might be the D (6 bases). V lost 5 bases to trimming and J lost 3 bases, with 11 bases between them. The CDR3 length is 13 residues. Germline V lookup: CDR1 MGHRA, CDR2 YSYEKL.

This chain links TRBV24-1 with TRBJ2-5; TRBD1 agrees at 10 bases. The CDR3 length is 15 residues. CDR1 is KGHDR, CDR2 SFDVKD, per germline. V gave up 5 bases and J gave up 0 bases; unmatched junction bases: 2. This CDR3 reads CATSGQGAHQETQYF. As DNA, the CDR3 is TGTGCCACCAGTGGACAGGGGGCGCACCAAGAGACCCAGTACTTC.

This clone turned up a few times. This rearrangement joins TRBV15 to TRBJ2-3, with 7 bases that match TRBD1. The germline gives CDR1 LNHNV, CDR2 YYDKDF (reference sequence). The junction had 4 bases not matched to a gene; V was cut back by 3 bases and J by 4 bases. The CDR3 loop spans 14 amino acids. The CDR3 spells CATSRRQGADTQYF. In DNA form, the CDR3 reads TGTGCCACCAGCAGGAGACAGGGAGCAGATACGCAGTATTTT.

V is TRBV10-3 and J is TRBJ1-1; TRBD1 matches at 7 bases. The CDR3 runs to 17 residues. The V gene's germline CDR1 is ENHRY and CDR2 SYGVKD. Trimming at V came to 0 bases and at J to 0 bases, leaving 7 bases not matched to a gene. The CDR3 DNA reads as TGTGCCATCAGTGAGTCCAACAGGGGTGGGGTGAACACTGAAGCTTTCTTT. Protein product: CAISESNRGGVNTEAFF.

The V and J genes are TRBV7-8 and TRBJ2-7; 9 nucleotides align to TRBD2. This CDR3 has 14 amino acids. The V gene's germline CDR1 is SGHVS and CDR2 FQNEAQ. V lost 5 bases and J lost 2; bases outside the gene matches: 4. CDR3 nucleotides: TGTGCCAGCAGCGGCGGGACTAGCCCCTACGAGCAGTACTTC. As protein: CASSGGTSPYEQYF.

The rearrangement uses TRBV9 and TRBJ2-1, with 7 bases that match TRBD2. Germline CDR1 SGDLS, CDR2 YYNGEE. This CDR3 has 15 residues. Trimming cost V 0 bases and J 5 bases; bases outside gene matches: 5. For the CDR3, the DNA is TGTGCCAGCAGCGTAGGACTAGCATCCCACAATGAGCAGTTCTTC. It translates to CASSVGLASHNEQFF.

This sequence joins TRBV29-1 and TRBJ1-2; D is perhaps TRBD1 (6 bases). Germline V gene data show CDR1 as SQVTM and CDR2 as ANQGSEA. The CDR3 is 13 amino acids. V lost 4 bases and J 8 bases, leaving 17 bases between the germline ends. DNA for the CDR3: TGCAGCGTTGCCGTTACAGGGAGAGAGGGCTACACCTTC. Translation: CSVAVTGREGYTF.

The chain combines TRBV11-2 with TRBJ2-7, with TRBD2 identical over 12 bases. This CDR3 comprises 16 residues. The germline CDR1 and CDR2 sequences are SGHAT and FQNNGV. Germline trimming cut 3 bases from V and 0 bases from J; bases unmatched to any gene: 3. The CDR3 region has the DNA TGTGCCAGCAGCTTCGGACTAGCGGGACACTCCTACGAGCAGTACTTC. It translates to CASSFGLAGHSYEQYF.

The chain uses TRBV3-1 (or the pseudogene TRBV3-2) and TRBJ2-7; D call uncertain. Trimming left V 3 bases short and J 0 bases short, with 12 bases between. CDR1 and CDR2 (germline): LGHDT, YNNKEL (reference sequence). CDR3 length equals 15 residues. The chain's CDR3 is CASSHQAASSYEQYF. CDR3 DNA sequence: TGTGCCAGCAGCCACCAGGCCGCCAGCTCCTACGAGCAGTACTTC.

The rearrangement uses TRBV7-6 and TRBJ2-1, with D possibly being TRBD2 (5 bases). Germline V gene lookup returns CDR1 SGHVS and CDR2 FNYEAQ. The length of the CDR3 is 15 residues. The V and J ends lost 5 bases and 0 bases respectively, with 11 bases between them. CDR3 in DNA: TGTGCCAGCAGCAGGACTGCCTTCTCCTACAATGAGCAGTTCTTC. Protein sequence: CASSRTAFSYNEQFF.

The genes are TRBV28 and TRBJ2-3, with 7 positions matching TRBD2. The CDR3 has 14 residues. The V gene end was trimmed by 6 bases and the J gene end by 2 bases; junction bases not matched to a gene: 5. Looked up from germline, CDR1 is MDHEN and CDR2 is SYDVKM. The CDR3 spells CASSPAGLTDTQYF. The CDR3 DNA reads as TGTGCCAGCAGCCCAGCGGGGCTCACAGATACGCAGTATTTT.